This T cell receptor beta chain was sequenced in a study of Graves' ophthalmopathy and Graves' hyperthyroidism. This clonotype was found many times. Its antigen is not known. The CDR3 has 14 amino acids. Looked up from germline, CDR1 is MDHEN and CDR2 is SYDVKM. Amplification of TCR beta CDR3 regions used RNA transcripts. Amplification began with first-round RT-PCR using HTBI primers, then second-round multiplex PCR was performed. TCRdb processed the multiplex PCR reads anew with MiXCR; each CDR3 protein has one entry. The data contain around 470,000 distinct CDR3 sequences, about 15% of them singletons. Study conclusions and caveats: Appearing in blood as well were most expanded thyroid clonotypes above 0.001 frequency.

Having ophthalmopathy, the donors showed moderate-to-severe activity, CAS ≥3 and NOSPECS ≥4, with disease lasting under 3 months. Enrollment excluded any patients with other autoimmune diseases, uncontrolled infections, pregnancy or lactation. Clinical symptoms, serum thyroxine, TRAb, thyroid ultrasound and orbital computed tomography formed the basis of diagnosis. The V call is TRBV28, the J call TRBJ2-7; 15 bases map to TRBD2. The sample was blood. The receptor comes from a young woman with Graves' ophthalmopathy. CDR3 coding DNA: TGTGGCATTAACCCGGGACTAGCGGGGGGCGAGCAGTACTTC. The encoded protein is CGINPGLAGGEQYF. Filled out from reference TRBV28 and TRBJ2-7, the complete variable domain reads DVKVTQSSRYLVKRTGEKVFLECVQDMDHENMFWYRQDPGLGLRLIYFSYDVKMKEKGDIPEGYSVSREKKERFSLILESASTNQTSMYLCGINPGLAGGEQYFGPGTRLTVT.